These 6 T cell receptor beta chains share one sample of origin, sequenced in a study of blood T cell repertoires in COVID-19 (dated by TCRdb to the early 2020s). The receptor library was made with the immunoSEQ multiplex PCR assay. Not all clones reach the TCRdb copy of this immuneACCESS table, which keeps in-frame sequences only. Checked studies attribute under half of the gap to unresolved V genes and leave the rest unexplained. The sample table records about 150,000 clones; 78% of these occur just once. The ten top clones hold about 1.8% of the sample. Sequenced input: peripheral blood. The receptors shown here come from a man older than 75 with acute or convalescent COVID-19.

The chain uses TRBV5-1 and TRBJ2-5; 12 bases are shared with TRBD2. The CDR3 length is 15 residues. The germline V gene has CDR1 SGHRS and CDR2 YFSETQ. V was clipped by 3 bases and J by 5 bases; unmatched bases: 5. CDR3 in DNA: TGCGCCAGCAGCTCCGACCTAGCGGGGGGGGAGACCCAGTACTTC. Its protein is CASSSDLAGGETQYF.

V gene TRBV11-1 combines with J gene TRBJ2-7; TRBD2 is a possible D gene (6 bases). CDR1 is SGHAT and CDR2 is FQDESV in the germline V gene (reference sequence). The CDR3 runs to 16 residues. The V end was cut by 5 bases, the J end by 9 bases, with 26 bases between. Here the CDR3 reads CASSPTTFWEAEGQYF. In nucleotides, the CDR3 is TGTGCCAGCAGCCCCACGACCTTTTGGGAGGCGGAGGGGCAGTACTTC.

The sample holds a few counts of this clone. The rearrangement uses TRBV6-5 and TRBJ1-5; 9 nucleotides agree with TRBD1. Germline V lookup: CDR1 MNHEY, CDR2 SVGAGI. V lost 6 bases, J lost 7 bases, and 4 bases stayed unmatched. CDR3 size: 13 residues. The CDR3 nucleotides are TGTGCCAGCAGGTTCGGACAGGGGCAGCCCCAGCATTTT. It translates to CASRFGQGQPQHF.

The V and J genes are TRBV4-1 and TRBJ1-2; D uncertain. The germline V and J ends were trimmed by 0 bases and 4 bases, with 12 bases remaining between them. From germline, CDR1 is MGHRA and CDR2 YSYEKL. The CDR3 consists of 15 residues. CDR3 coding DNA: TGCGCCAGCAGCCAAGAGGTTACAGTGTCCTATGGCTACACCTTC. It translates to CASSQEVTVSYGYTF.

This chain links TRBV29-1 with TRBJ2-3, with D perhaps TRBD1 (5 bases). This CDR3 has 14 amino acids. Germline V gene lookup returns CDR1 SQVTM and CDR2 ANQGSEA. Trimming shortened V by 7 bases and J by 6 bases, and 20 bases separated the two germline ends. CDR3 in DNA: TGCAGCGCCGGGCAGGGAAACGCCTACGATACGCAGTATTTT. It codes for CSAGQGNAYDTQYF.

The table lists this clone with a count of one. V gene TRBV19 combines with J gene TRBJ1-5; D is possibly TRBD1 (5 bases). The ends were cut back, 8 bases at V and 4 bases at J, with 9 bases in the middle. Germline values: CDR1 LNHDA, CDR2 SQIVND (reference sequence). This CDR3 has 12 residues. The DNA for the CDR3 is TGTGCCAGTCATAAGGGGAATCAGCCCCAGCATTTT. Residues: CASHKGNQPQHF.